Following are 20 T cell receptor beta chains from one sample sequenced in a study of blood T cells in healthy people across ages. A J-beta primer mix and a sample-barcoded 5' primer were used in a second PCR of roughly 7 to 12 cycles. Via MiXCR, TCRdb re-called the 5' RACE reads, giving one row per CDR3 protein. This sample has approximately 1.5 million distinct CDR3 sequences, with approximately 43% found just once. The specimen was blood. The receptors here all came from a woman younger than 30 in good health.

The V call is TRBV6-2 or TRBV6-3, the J call TRBJ2-2; the D is unclear. Trimming cost V 5 bases and J 2 bases, with 12 bases left between them. The germline gives CDR1 MNHEY, CDR2 SVGEGT. This CDR3 is built from 15 residues. Here the CDR3 DNA reads TGTGCCAGCAGTAGCAGCTCTGAAAACACCGGGGAGCTGTTTTTT. It encodes CASSSSSENTGELFF.

This clonotype showed up just a few times. V is TRBV20-1 and J is TRBJ1-4; perhaps TRBD1 as D (5 bases). This CDR3 spans 14 amino acids. V lost 2 bases, J lost 0 bases, and 7 bases lay in between. Germline CDR1 is DFQATT and CDR2 is SNEGSKA (reference sequence). This CDR3 reads CSARQDTTNEKLFF. The CDR3 DNA is TGCAGTGCTAGACAGGACACAACTAATGAAAAACTGTTTTTT.

This clonotype was found a few times. V gene TRBV20-1 combines with J gene TRBJ2-1; maybe TRBD1 (5 bases). Germline assignment: CDR1 DFQATT and CDR2 SNEGSKA (reference sequence). V was pared by 6 bases and J by 0 bases, with 12 bases between. CDR3 length equals 14 residues. CDR3 amino acids: CSAKGETSYNEQFF. CDR3 coding DNA: TGCAGTGCGAAAGGGGAAACCTCCTACAATGAGCAGTTCTTC.

This clonotype was counted between two and nine times. V and J are TRBV19 and TRBJ1-1; D uncertain. The CDR3 runs to 13 residues. Germline CDR1 and CDR2: LNHDA and SQIVND (reference sequence). Trimming cost V 5 bases and J 0 bases, with 7 bases left between them. CDR3 nucleotides: TGTGCCAGTAGTGACGCAATGAACACTGAAGCTTTCTTT. Translating gives CASSDAMNTEAFF.

The table lists this clonotype with a count of one. This sequence joins TRBV14 and TRBJ2-3, with TRBD2 matching 7 bases. Germline V gives CDR1 SGHDN, CDR2 FVKESK. The CDR3 runs to 17 residues. The ends lost 0 bases at V and 1 base at J; junction bases unmatched: 7. The CDR3 sequence is CASSQDEAGAGTDTQYF. The CDR3 bases are TGTGCCAGCAGCCAAGATGAGGCGGGAGCTGGCACAGATACGCAGTATTTT.

This clonotype was seen only a few times. The chain employs TRBV7-2 and TRBJ1-1, with D uncertain. CDR1 is SGHTA, CDR2 FQGNSA, per germline. The V gene lost 3 bases and the J gene lost 4 bases, with 9 bases spanning the gap. This CDR3 has 13 residues. CDR3 sequence reads: CASSFSEITEAFF. CDR3 DNA: TGTGCCAGCAGCTTTTCCGAGATCACTGAAGCTTTCTTT. The whole variable domain, filled in from reference TRBV7-2 and TRBJ1-1, reads GAGVSQSPSNKVTEKGKDVELRCDPISGHTALYWYRQSLGQGLEFLIYFQGNSAPDKSGLPSDRFSAERTGGSVSTLTIQRTQQEDSAVYLCASSFSEITEAFFGQGTRLTVV.

The rearrangement joins TRBV5-1 to TRBJ2-3; D might be TRBD1 (5 bases). The CDR3 runs 16 residues. Trimming removed 0 bases at V and 2 bases at J, with 13 bases between. Per the germline V gene, CDR1 is SGHRS and CDR2 is YFSETQ. CDR3 DNA sequence: TGCGCCAGCAGCTTGGTGGTAGGGGCTGACACAGATACGCAGTATTTT. It is translated as CASSLVVGADTDTQYF.

The rearrangement uses TRBV6-1 and TRBJ1-2; no firm D call. V was trimmed by 1 base and J by 7 bases, leaving 10 bases between them. The CDR3 contains 13 residues. Germline assignment: CDR1 MNHNS and CDR2 SASEGT. The CDR3 region is CASSEGGGSGYTF. CDR3 nucleotide sequence: TGTGCCAGCAGTGAAGGAGGAGGGTCTGGCTACACCTTC.

This chain uses TRBV6-5 with TRBJ2-7; no clear D gene. The germline gives CDR1 MNHEY, CDR2 SVGAGI. The CDR3 contains 13 residues. Trimming took off 6 bases at V and 3 bases at J, with 12 bases between the two ends. The CDR3, as DNA: TGTGCCAGCAGGTTTGGCCAGAACTACGAGCAGTACTTC. Translating gives CASRFGQNYEQYF.

The chain couples TRBV12-3 or TRBV12-4 to TRBJ2-3; 8 bases align to TRBD2. The V and J ends lost 10 bases and 3 bases, in that order; junction bases with no gene match: 15. The length of the CDR3 is 16 residues. CDR3 DNA sequence: TGTGCCACCAGCAGCCAACCGGGACTAGTAACAGATACGCAGTATTTT. Protein sequence: CATSSQPGLVTDTQYF.

This chain joins TRBV12-3 or TRBV12-4 and TRBJ2-5, with 7 bases matching TRBD2. The DNA end is a closer match to TRBJ2-7, so the J assignment may be wrong. The CDR3 loop spans 16 amino acids. The CDR3 spells CASSPEGLADFYEQYF. In DNA form, the CDR3 reads TGTGCCAGCAGTCCCGAGGGGCTAGCGGACTTTTACGAGCAGTACTTC.

This clonotype was seen at least ten times. The chain is built from TRBV4-1 and TRBJ2-7, with 9 bases aligning to TRBD2. Losses at the gene ends were 3 bases for V and 3 bases for J; bases not matched to a gene: 6. The CDR3 contains 15 residues. Germline V gene data show CDR1 as MGHRA and CDR2 as YSYEKL. CDR3 coding DNA: TGCGCCAGCAGCCAGGCTAGCGGGGATTTCTACGAGCAGTACTTC. As protein: CASSQASGDFYEQYF.

The chain recombines TRBV7-8 with TRBJ1-5; TRBD1 matches at 9 bases. The CDR3 is made up of 15 amino acids. Unmatched junction bases numbered 6, after V lost 5 bases and J lost 4 bases. Germline V gene data show CDR1 as SGHVS and CDR2 as FQNEAQ. The CDR3 reads CASSLRDRENQPQHF. The CDR3 DNA follows: TGTGCCAGCAGCCTACGGGACAGGGAGAATCAGCCCCAGCATTTT.

This clonotype was detected a few times. The rearrangement links TRBV7-2 to TRBJ1-2; weak D call: TRBD1 (6 bases). The germline gives CDR1 SGHTA, CDR2 FQGNSA. The CDR3 extends over 14 amino acids. V was pared by 2 bases and J by 2 bases, with 9 bases between. CDR3 sequence: CASSLFGQNYGYTF. The CDR3, as DNA: TGTGCCAGCAGCTTATTTGGACAGAACTATGGCTACACCTTC. Complete variable domain (other parts from reference TRBV7-2 and TRBJ1-2): GAGVSQSPSNKVTEKGKDVELRCDPISGHTALYWYRQSLGQGLEFLIYFQGNSAPDKSGLPSDRFSAERTGGSVSTLTIQRTQQEDSAVYLCASSLFGQNYGYTFGSGTRLTVV.

This chain joins TRBV12-3 or TRBV12-4 and TRBJ2-3; a weak D match, TRBD2 (6 bases). V was shortened by 5 bases and J by 5 bases, with 17 bases between the two germline ends. The CDR3 is made up of 15 amino acids. The CDR3 sequence: CASSGKKDGGDTQYF. The CDR3 DNA is TGTGCCAGCAGTGGCAAAAAGGACGGGGGAGATACGCAGTATTTT.

There are a few counts of this clonotype. The gene calls are TRBV4-3 and TRBJ2-7; no clear D. The CDR3 is 14 amino acids. The germline CDR1 and CDR2 sequences are LGHNA and YSLEER. Trimming removed 3 bases from V and 5 bases from J, with 14 bases in between. CDR3 nucleotide sequence: TGCGCCAGCAGCCAGTCTTACAGCCCCCACGAGCAGTACTTC. It specifies CASSQSYSPHEQYF.

This clonotype was observed a handful of times. The chain carries TRBV7-2 and TRBJ1-5; D is possibly TRBD1 (5 bases). The CDR3 covers 15 residues. V was shortened by 7 bases and J by 5 bases, with 18 bases between the two germline ends. Germline-derived CDR1 and CDR2 are SGHTA and FQGNSA. The CDR3 coding sequence is TGTGCCAGCAAGGGACCAGGGAGGGGATATCAGCCCCAGCATTTT. Protein sequence: CASKGPGRGYQPQHF.

This clonotype was counted only a few times. This chain links TRBV20-1 with TRBJ1-2, with D possibly being TRBD1 (5 bases). This CDR3 has 14 amino acids. Trimming took 0 bases from V and 3 from J, leaving 11 bases between them. CDR1 DFQATT and CDR2 SNEGSKA come from the germline V gene (reference sequence). The CDR3 nucleotides read TGCAGTGCTAGAGAGGTTGGACACTACTATGGCTACACCTTC. Its protein is CSAREVGHYYGYTF.

In its sample, this clonotype was seen a few times. The chain links TRBV29-1 to TRBJ2-3; the D is unclear. Germline V lookup: CDR1 SQVTM, CDR2 ANQGSEA. The CDR3 covers 12 residues. Trimming cost V 3 bases and J 4 bases, with 8 bases left between them. The CDR3 sequence: CSVEAVADTQYF. The DNA for the CDR3 is TGCAGCGTTGAGGCAGTGGCAGATACGCAGTATTTT.

This chain uses TRBV5-1 with TRBJ2-1, with D possibly being TRBD1 or TRBD2 (5 bases each). CDR3 size: 14 residues. Germline loops: CDR1 SGHRS, CDR2 YFSETQ. The V end was cut by 4 bases, the J end by 5 bases, with 13 bases between. As DNA, the CDR3 is TGCGCCAGCAGCCCGGCCTGGGACCACAATGAGCAGTTCTTC. It is translated as CASSPAWDHNEQFF.